The 4 T cell receptor beta chains listed next were all sequenced from one sample in a study of T cell repertoires in cytomegalovirus infection. These TCRs are of unknown antigen specificity. TCRdb re-analysed the reads in MiXCR, keeping a single row per CDR3 protein. The sample carries about 480,000 distinct CDR3 sequences, about 33% recorded once. The input for sequencing was cultured PBMCs, taken from culture after CMV antigen stimulation. The source of these receptors is a human donor in good health (CMV status not recorded). Some clones in this sample may be carry-over from other donors' samples.

In this sample, this clonotype turned up a few times. The chain uses TRBV12-3 or TRBV12-4 and TRBJ1-5; D gene unclear. V lost 4 bases to trimming and J lost 5 bases, with 6 bases between them. There are 12 residues in the CDR3. The DNA for the CDR3 is TGTGCCAGCAGTTCTAACGATCAGCCCCAGCATTTT. Translated, it gives CASSSNDQPQHF.

In its sample, this clonotype was seen a few times. The genes are TRBV14 and TRBJ2-7; D is uncertain. V gave up 0 bases and J gave up 5 bases, with 14 bases separating them. Germline V gene lookup returns CDR1 SGHDN and CDR2 FVKESK. The CDR3 is 15 residues long. CDR3 residues: CASSQDPSRRHEQYF. In nucleotides, the CDR3 is TGTGCCAGCAGCCAAGACCCTTCCCGACGGCACGAGCAGTACTTC.

The gene calls are TRBV4-1 and TRBJ1-1; weak D call: TRBD1 (5 bases). Trimming removed 4 bases from V and 1 base from J, with 13 bases in between. This CDR3 has 15 amino acids. Germline V CDR1 and CDR2: MGHRA, YSYEKL. In DNA, the CDR3 is TGCGCCAGCAGCCCGCCAGGGCCGCAGAACACTGAAGCTTTCTTT. It encodes CASSPPGPQNTEAFF.

This chain uses TRBV27 with TRBJ2-1; 10 nucleotides match TRBD2. The CDR3 contains 14 residues. CDR1 and CDR2 (germline): MNHEY, SMNVEV (reference sequence). J lost 9 bases, V lost 2 bases, and 4 bases had no gene match. CDR3: CASSLGLAAAEQFF. The CDR3 nucleotides read TGTGCCAGCAGTTTAGGACTAGCGGCCGCTGAGCAGTTCTTC.